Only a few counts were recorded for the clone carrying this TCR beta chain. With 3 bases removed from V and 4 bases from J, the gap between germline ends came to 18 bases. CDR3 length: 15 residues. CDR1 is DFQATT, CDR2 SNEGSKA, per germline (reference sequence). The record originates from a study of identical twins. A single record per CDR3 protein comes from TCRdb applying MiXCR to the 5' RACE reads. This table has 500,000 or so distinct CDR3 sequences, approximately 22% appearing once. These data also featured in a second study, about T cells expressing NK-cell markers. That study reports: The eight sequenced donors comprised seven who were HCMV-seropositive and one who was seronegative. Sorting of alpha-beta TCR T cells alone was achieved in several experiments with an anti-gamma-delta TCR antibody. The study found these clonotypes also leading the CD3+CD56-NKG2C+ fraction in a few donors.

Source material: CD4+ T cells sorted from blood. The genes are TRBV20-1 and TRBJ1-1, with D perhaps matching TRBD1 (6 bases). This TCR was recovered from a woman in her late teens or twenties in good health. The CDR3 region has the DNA TGCAGTGCTAGTGGCGGCAGGGGAGGAGGCACTGAAGCTTTCTTT. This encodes CSASGGRGGGTEAFF.